What follows describes a single TCR beta chain. It lacks a known antigen. One base away there is no much larger clone; base qualities are not given. The data derive from a study of identical twins (dated by TCRdb to 2016 to 2018). Looking at the study overall: TCR alpha and beta repertoires from monozygotic twins, unrelated adults of various ages and cord blood were deep-sequenced to test whether fetal clonotypes persist. To rule out contamination, the twin experiments were replicated at different times with different library preparation protocols.

Library prep was done by 5' RACE. The instrument given in TCRdb is Illumina HiSeq 2000. Template switching added a universal primer binding site, and the final cDNA carried a unique molecular identifier that allowed TCR cDNA molecules to be counted accurately. Specific primers in the conserved constant-segment region were used to synthesize first-strand cDNA for the TCR alpha and beta chains. To control for contamination, every cDNA library carried two barcodes: a SMART-Mk sample barcode plus Illumina barcodes. TruSeq adapter sequences, together with Illumina sample barcodes, were added in two successive PCR steps. TCR alpha and beta cDNA libraries were sequenced on the Illumina HiSeq platform with custom primers. In the source study's methods: MiGEC was used to process raw reads and extract unique molecular identifiers, and MiXCR was used to find CDR3 positions. Recombination models were inferred per individual with the repgenHMM and IGoR tools using an EM algorithm. The analysis of shared clonotypes was done with the tcR package in R, with sharing normalized by the product of cloneset sizes. To study raw recombination without the effects of thymic and clonal selection, out-of-frame nonproductive sequences were analyzed. The public reads were reprocessed in TCRdb via fastp at Q25 and MiXCR, keeping in-frame beta chains. Each CDR3 protein gets just one entry, which takes the most common genes and DNA from the rows behind it. TCRdb, not the authors, supplied the V and J calls. Recorded for this sample are hundreds of thousands of distinct CDR3 sequences; 5.5% to 6.5% of them occurred a single time. The ten largest make up about 2% of the sample.

What the study reported, not specific to this receptor: Abundant cord blood beta clonotypes carried fewer insertions; young adult naive repertoires showed a weaker similar trend, while memory repertoires showed none. Conclusions relied on cross-sectional statistical analysis, since the same donors could not be followed over many years. Invariant T cells such as MAIT and iNKT could partly confound zero-insertion analyses, although diverse VJ usage argued against such confounding for most clonotypes. A weaker excess of twin sharing was found in beta out-of-frame sequences because the signal-to-noise ratio was lowered by fewer shared sequences. Compared with coincidental sharing between unrelated individuals, out-of-frame TCR alpha sequences shared between twins showed an excess of sequences with low generation probability. Recombination models systematically underestimated out-of-frame TCR alpha sharing in monozygotic twins but agreed with sharing between unrelated individuals.

The CDR3, from cysteine to phenylalanine, totals 12 residues. Of all the DNA, just the CDR3 is kept, 36 bases in frame from base 1. V gives up 7 bases and J gives up 2 bases, and the segment between their germline ends measures 11 bases. CDR1 is given as SQVTM and CDR2 as ANQGSEA, both from the germline V gene. Every donor in the study was a healthy Caucasian. Three unrelated non-twin adults were additionally sequenced: a male aged 18 to 30, a male aged 50 to 59 and a female aged 50 to 59. Using Miltenyi CD45RO+ enrichment and human naive T-cell isolation kits, memory (CD45RO+) and naive T cells were isolated from PBMC.

Source material: naive T cells sorted from blood. This specimen's cell subset or site label, interpreted: cells isolated with a human naive T-cell isolation kit. This chain is built from TRBV29-1 and TRBJ2-5; 5 matching bases give a weak D call of TRBD1. This clonotype was obtained from a man younger than 35 in good health. CDR3 region: CSGQGFQETQYF. The DNA sequence is TGCAGCGGCCAGGGTTTTCAAGAGACCCAGTACTTC.